The T cell receptor beta chain under discussion was sequenced for a study of blood T cells in healthy people across ages. Sample-barcoded 5' priming and a J-beta primer mix drove a second PCR of roughly 6 to 12 cycles. Through a template-switch adaptor with 12 random nucleotides, each cDNA molecule received a tag. TCRdb processed the 5' RACE reads anew with MiXCR; each CDR3 protein has one entry. The sample contains 1.5 million or so distinct CDR3 sequences, roughly 40% of which appear only once. Every donor contributed about 10 milliliters of peripheral blood by blood draw. With respect to this clonotype: The antigen remains undetermined. At one of its ends the junction is not consistent with the germline gene, which may arise from a read error.

Overall study findings and caveats: TCR beta diversity tracked closely with naive T cell percentage. It was the long-lived donors that had more naive CD4+ cells and higher diversity than aged donors.

Specimen: blood. The TCR was taken from a woman in her late teens or twenties in good health.

The CDR3 protein is CTSRGQSGGEAFF. The CDR3 coding sequence is TGTACCAGCCGCGGTCAGTCGGGGGGTGAAGCTTTCTTT. The chain has TRBV6-6 and TRBJ1-1; possibly TRBD1 for D (5 bases). This CDR3 has 13 amino acids. Germline values: CDR1 MNHNY, CDR2 SVGAGI (reference sequence).